A selection of T cell receptor beta chains follows, all from one sample in a study of T cells in Graves' hyperthyroidism and ophthalmopathy. A single record per CDR3 protein comes from TCRdb applying MiXCR to the multiplex PCR reads. The sample comprises under 350,000 distinct CDR3 sequences, about 18% of which are singletons, and over 45% rests with the top ten. Sequencing was performed on blood. These receptor sequences come from a woman aged 55-70 years with Graves' ophthalmopathy. Both conserved end residues are part of each CDR3. D genes are given only for firm matches. Size values are once, few and many counts, or a class for expanded clones, and some rows have none.

J | size | D | V | DNA | CDR3
TRBJ2-7 | many | . | TRBV6-1 | TGTGCCAGCAGGACCGGGACTGTGAACGAGCAGTACTTC | CASRTGTVNEQYF
TRBJ2-3 | . | . | TRBV6-5 | TGTGCCAGCAGTTACTCCGGCAGTTTAGGTACGCAGTATTTT | CASSYSGSLGTQYF
TRBJ2-3 | few | . | TRBV7-3 | TGTGCCAGCAGCTTAATCGGGCGGAGTAGCACAGATACGCAGTATTTT | CASSLIGRSSTDTQYF
TRBJ2-5 | many | TRBD1 | TRBV9 | TGTGCCAGCAGCGCGGGACAGACGGGGGAGACCCAGTACTTC | CASSAGQTGETQYF
TRBJ1-2 | . | TRBD1 | TRBV24-1 | TGTGCCACCAGTGAGGGACAGTTAAACTATGGCTACACCTTC | CATSEGQLNYGYTF
TRBJ2-7 | . | . | TRBV4-1 | TGCGCCAGCAACACCAAGACAGAAAGCTCCTACGAGCAGTACTTC | CASNTKTESSYEQYF
TRBJ2-5 | few | . | TRBV15 | TGTGCCACCAGCGGCGGACCGCAAGAGACCCAGTACTTC | CATSGGPQETQYF
TRBJ2-1 | many | . | TRBV6-1 | TGTGCCAGCAGTGAAAGATTTGGTTGGGGGGGGGCATTTGAGCAGTTCTTC | CASSERFGWGGAFEQFF
TRBJ2-2 | many | . | TRBV5-1 | TGCGCCAGCAGCTTGGGTGGAGTGGCGAACACCGGGGAGCTGTTTTTT | CASSLGGVANTGELFF
TRBJ1-5 | few | . | TRBV6-1 | TGTGCCAGCAGTGAAGACGGCGGTAGCAATCAGCCCCAGCATTTT | CASSEDGGSNQPQHF
TRBJ2-7 | few | TRBD2 | TRBV5-6 | TGTGCCAGCAGCTTGTTCGGGCGGGAGCCAAACGAGCAGTACTTC | CASSLFGREPNEQYF
TRBJ1-1 | many | TRBD1 | TRBV12-3/TRBV12-4 | TGTGCCAGCAGTTTAGCGGGGACAGGGTTAGACACTGAAGCTTTCTTT | CASSLAGTGLDTEAFF
TRBJ1-2 | . | TRBD1 | TRBV28 | TGTGCCAGCAGTTTTCGGGGGACAGGGGGCGACTATGGCTACACCTTC | CASSFRGTGGDYGYTF
TRBJ1-2 | . | . | TRBV3-1 | TGTGCCAGCAGCCTTGGGCAGGGTAAGGGCTACACCTTC | CASSLGQGKGYTF
TRBJ1-2 | many | . | TRBV28 | TGTGCCAGCAGTTTAATGACAGTCTATGGCTACACCTTC | CASSLMTVYGYTF
TRBJ1-6 | many | TRBD1 | TRBV6-1 | TGTGCCAGCAGTTTGGCCGGGACAGGGGGAAATTCACCCCTCCACTTT | CASSLAGTGGNSPLHF
TRBJ2-3 | few | . | TRBV7-7 | TGTGCTAGCAGCGGAGGACTCCCCGGCGCAGATACGCAGTATTTT | CASSGGLPGADTQYF
TRBJ1-5 | . | . | TRBV5-6 | TGTGCCAGCAGCACACGTCCTGCCAATCAGCCCCAGCATTTT | CASSTRPANQPQHF
TRBJ2-5 | many | . | TRBV3-1 | TGTGCCAGCAGCCAAGATCTGGAGGGGCTGACCAGGGGGGAGACCCAGTACTTC | CASSQDLEGLTRGETQYF
TRBJ1-1 | few | . | TRBV28 | TGTACCAGCAGCCGCCCTGGGAGAGGCACTGAAGCTTTCTTT | CTSSRPGRGTEAFF
TRBJ2-7 | many | TRBD2 | TRBV5-1 | TGCGCCAGCAGCTCTACCGGGACTAGCGGGAACGAGCAGTACTTC | CASSSTGTSGNEQYF
TRBJ2-7 | many | TRBD1 | TRBV5-1 | TGCGCCAGCAGCGCACAGGGGGCCGTCTACGAGCAGTACTTC | CASSAQGAVYEQYF
TRBJ2-7 | many | TRBD2 | TRBV6-1 | TGTGCCAGCAGTTCACCGGGACTAGCGGGTACCTACGAGCAGTACTTC | CASSSPGLAGTYEQYF
TRBJ2-1 | many | TRBD2 | TRBV20-1 | TGCAGTGGGACTAGCGGGTTTTACAATGAGCAGTTCTTC | CSGTSGFYNEQFF
TRBJ2-7 | many | TRBD2 | TRBV20-1 | TGCAGTGCTAGAGATGACCTAGCGGGACGATGGGGCGAGCAGTACTTC | CSARDDLAGRWGEQYF
TRBJ2-6 | many | . | TRBV7-8 | TGTGCCAGCAGCTTAGGCCAGAACTCTGGGGCCAACGTCCTGACTTTC | CASSLGQNSGANVLTF
TRBJ1-4 | many | . | TRBV12-3/TRBV12-4 | TGTGCCAGCAGTTTAGGTCGGCATGAAAAACTGTTTTTT | CASSLGRHEKLFF
TRBJ2-2 | . | . | TRBV29-1 | TGCAGCGGTGGGATGGCGCCTTCGGGGGAACTGTTTTTT | CSGGMAPSGELFF
TRBJ2-5 | . | TRBD2 | TRBV5-1 | TGCGCCAGCAGCGTACTAGCGGGAGGGGTCGAGGAGACCCAGTACTTC | CASSVLAGGVEETQYF
TRBJ2-7 | few | TRBD1 | TRBV4-1 | TGCGCCAGCAGCCAGGGACAGGGGGGGACCTACGAGCAGTACTTC | CASSQGQGGTYEQYF
TRBJ2-1 | many | TRBD2 | TRBV7-2 | TGTGCCAGCAGCTTAACCCTAGCGGCCAATGAGCAGTTCTTC | CASSLTLAANEQFF
TRBJ2-7 | few | TRBD2 | TRBV19 | TGTGCCAGTAGTGATGGACTAGCGGGTTATCCCTACGAGCAGTACTTC | CASSDGLAGYPYEQYF
TRBJ2-7 | many | TRBD1 | TRBV27 | TGTGCCAGCAGTTTCCTACAGGGGATTGGGCCCCGCGAGCAGTACTTC | CASSFLQGIGPREQYF
TRBJ1-4 | many | TRBD1 | TRBV15 | TGTGCCACCAGCAGGGACCGGGACAGGGGCTTTAAACTGTTTTTT | CATSRDRDRGFKLFF
TRBJ1-2 | many | TRBD1 | TRBV4-3 | TGCGCCAGCAGCCGAACCACAGGGGGTTCTGGCTACACCTTC | CASSRTTGGSGYTF
TRBJ2-7 | few | TRBD2 | TRBV27 | TGTGCCAGCAGTTTAAGGGGAGCGGGAGCGGTTAAGGATGAGCAGTACTTC | CASSLRGAGAVKDEQYF
TRBJ1-1 | many | TRBD1 | TRBV20-1 | TGCAGTGTTTTTCGTACCGGACAGGGGGCCCCTGAAGCTTTCTTT | CSVFRTGQGAPEAFF
TRBJ2-3 | many | TRBD1 | TRBV7-2 | TGTGCCAGCAGCTTAGGGATCAGGGGGCCCTACACAGATACGCAGTATTTT | CASSLGIRGPYTDTQYF
TRBJ1-4 | many | TRBD1 | TRBV2 | TGTGCCACCGGCCGGGACAGGGGGCCGTCTGAAAAACTGTTTTTT | CATGRDRGPSEKLFF
TRBJ1-2 | many | . | TRBV12-3/TRBV12-4 | TGTGCCAGCAGTTTGCTCGGTGGTGGCTACACCTTC | CASSLLGGGYTF
TRBJ2-3 | . | . | TRBV29-1 | TGCAGCGCCACGGGACTGTGGCAAGGAGTTGTGGATACGCAGTATTTT | CSATGLWQGVVDTQYF
TRBJ1-2 | many | TRBD1 | TRBV7-8 | TGTGCCAGCAGCCGAGCAGGGGGGTCTAACTATGGCTACACCTTC | CASSRAGGSNYGYTF
TRBJ1-5 | . | . | TRBV12-3/TRBV12-4 | TGTGCCAGCAGTTTAGGGCAGATACGCAATCAGCCCCAGCATTTT | CASSLGQIRNQPQHF
TRBJ1-2 | few | . | TRBV28 | TGTGCCAGCAGTTTAAACGAGGAGGGCTATGGCTACACCTTC | CASSLNEEGYGYTF
TRBJ2-3 | many | TRBD2 | TRBV7-4 | TGTGCCAGCAGCCCTCCCGGAGCGGGAGCGGCAGATACGCAGTATTTT | CASSPPGAGAADTQYF
TRBJ2-6 | few | . | TRBV28 | TGTGCCAGCAGTTTGTGGGTCCGAGGTTCTGGGGCCAACGTCCTGACTTTC | CASSLWVRGSGANVLTF